Each of the 19 T cell receptor beta chains below was sequenced from the same sample in a study of CD8 T cells in ankylosing spondylitis. TCRdb used MiXCR to reprocess the 5' RACE reads, holding one entry per CDR3 protein. Here the sample spans about 360,000 distinct CDR3 sequences, approximately 15% being singletons. The sample was blood, either unsorted or a sorted T cell fraction (not recorded which). Source of these receptors: a male donor with ankylosing spondylitis or in good health (not recorded which).

The V call is TRBV20-1, the J call TRBJ2-1; 10 nucleotides agree with TRBD2. The CDR3 is 17 residues long. Germline CDR1 DFQATT, CDR2 SNEGSKA (reference sequence). Trimming took 3 bases from V and 3 from J; bases not matched to a gene: 11. DNA of the CDR3: TGCAGTGCTAGCCCCTCCCTACTAGCGGGGCACTACAATGAGCAGTTCTTC. It specifies CSASPSLLAGHYNEQFF.

This chain connects TRBV12-3 or TRBV12-4 to TRBJ1-4; D might be TRBD1 (5 bases). The length of the CDR3 is 15 residues. Trimming removed 3 bases at V and 7 bases at J, with 15 bases between. The CDR3 coding sequence is TGTGCCAGCAGTTTTGATGGAGGGGAGACTGAAAAACTGTTTTTT. Translated, it gives CASSFDGGETEKLFF.

This clonotype was seen only a few times. V and J are TRBV5-1 and TRBJ1-1; D is ambiguous. CDR1 and CDR2 from the germline V gene are SGHRS and YFSETQ. V was trimmed by 4 bases and J by 4 bases, leaving 17 bases between them. CDR3 size: 15 residues. CDR3 in amino acids: CASSIGVSRPTEAFF. The DNA for the CDR3 is TGCGCCAGCAGCATTGGGGTTTCGAGGCCCACTGAAGCTTTCTTT.

This clonotype was observed at least ten times. The chain recombines TRBV5-1 with TRBJ2-1; tentative D call: TRBD2 (6 bases). The CDR3 is 15 amino acids. Trimming removed 3 bases at V and 3 bases at J, with 13 bases between. The V gene's germline CDR1 is SGHRS and CDR2 YFSETQ. The CDR3 DNA sequence: TGCGCCAGCAGCTACCGGGACTGGGTCTACAATGAGCAGTTCTTC. Translating it yields CASSYRDWVYNEQFF. The full variable domain, rest sourced from reference TRBV5-1 and TRBJ2-1, is KAGVTQTPRYLIKTRGQQVTLSCSPISGHRSVSWYQQTPGQGLQFLFEYFSETQRNKGNFPGRFSGRQFSNSRSEMNVSTLELGDSALYLCASSYRDWVYNEQFFGPGTRLTVL.

The sample holds many counts of this clonotype. The chain couples TRBV12-3 or TRBV12-4 to TRBJ1-4; a weak D match, TRBD1 (6 bases). V lost 6 bases and J 7 bases, leaving 12 bases between the germline ends. The CDR3 consists of 13 residues. The CDR3 is CASRPQGPEKLFF. CDR3 DNA: TGTGCCAGCAGACCTCAGGGGCCTGAAAAACTGTTTTTT.

This rearrangement joins TRBV6-1 to TRBJ1-2, with TRBD1 identical over 7 bases. V gave up 5 bases and J gave up 5 bases; unmatched junction bases: 11. The CDR3 loop spans 15 amino acids. Germline V CDR1 and CDR2: MNHNS, SASEGT. The CDR3 here is CASSPRTGITYGYTF. The CDR3 DNA sequence: TGTGCCAGCAGTCCACGGACAGGTATCACGTATGGCTACACCTTC.

This clonotype was seen many times. This sequence joins TRBV5-1 and TRBJ2-3, with TRBD1 as a possible D gene (5 bases). There are 16 residues in the CDR3. The germline V gene encodes CDR1 SGHRS and CDR2 YFSETQ. The V gene lost 0 bases and the J gene lost 0 bases, with 11 bases spanning the gap. CDR3: CASSLGVGASTDTQYF. The CDR3 nucleotides are TGCGCCAGCAGCTTGGGTGTTGGGGCTAGCACAGATACGCAGTATTTT.

The rearrangement uses TRBV4-2 and TRBJ2-3; 9 nucleotides line up with TRBD1. The V segment lost 0 bases and the J segment 6 bases; nucleotides outside the gene matches: 7. Germline lookup yields CDR1 LGHNA and CDR2 YNFKEQ. The length of the CDR3 is 16 residues. The CDR3 region is CASSQDVGQGVDTQYF. In nucleotides, the CDR3 is TGTGCCAGCAGCCAAGATGTGGGACAGGGTGTGGATACGCAGTATTTT.

This rearrangement joins TRBV12-3 or TRBV12-4 to TRBJ2-7; TRBD1 matches 8 bases. CDR3 length: 11 amino acids. With V trimmed by 6 bases and J by 9 bases, 4 bases remained unmatched. CDR3 loop: CASSIRGLQYF. The CDR3 DNA reads TGTGCCAGCAGCATCAGGGGGCTGCAGTACTTC.

In its sample, this clonotype was seen many times. The chain carries TRBV10-3 and TRBJ2-1; D is possibly TRBD1 or TRBD2 (5 bases each). Germline loops: CDR1 ENHRY, CDR2 SYGVKD. Trimming cost V 7 bases and J 1 base, with 8 bases left between them. There are 13 residues in the CDR3. CDR3 nucleotide sequence: TGTGCCATCACTTGGGGGTCCTACAATGAGCAGTTCTTC. This encodes CAITWGSYNEQFF.

The rearrangement joins TRBV11-2 to TRBJ1-2, with TRBD1 matching 7 bases. The J segment lost 4 bases and the V segment lost 5 bases, leaving 7 bases of the junction unmatched. This CDR3 is 14 amino acids long. Germline V gives CDR1 SGHAT, CDR2 FQNNGV. This chain's CDR3 is CASSRDRESYGYTF. The CDR3 nucleotides read TGTGCCAGCAGCCGTGACAGGGAGTCCTATGGCTACACCTTC.

The chain employs TRBV27 and TRBJ1-1; D ambiguous. V was pared by 1 base and J by 3 bases, with 9 bases between. CDR3 length equals 14 residues. The V gene's germline CDR1 is MNHEY and CDR2 SMNVEV (reference sequence). CDR3 region: CASSLYPGDTEAFF. The CDR3 DNA is TGTGCCAGCAGTTTATATCCTGGGGACACTGAAGCTTTCTTT.

The sample holds a few counts of this clonotype. The CDR3: CSARGNSGGEQYF. The DNA for the CDR3 is TGCAGTGCTAGAGGCAATAGCGGCGGAGAGCAGTACTTC. The V and J genes are TRBV20-1 and TRBJ2-7; possible D gene TRBD2, 6 bases. V was clipped by 1 base and J by 7 bases, with 14 bases between them. CDR1 DFQATT and CDR2 SNEGSKA come from the germline V gene (reference sequence). This CDR3 spans 13 amino acids.

With regard to this clonotype: Sequence at one end of the junction differs from germline and may be a read error. The chain is built from TRBV7-9 and TRBJ2-3, with D unresolved. Germline assignment: CDR1 SEHNR and CDR2 FQNEAQ (reference sequence). The CDR3 has 14 residues. The CDR3 loop reads CASSFIAESDTLYF. For the CDR3, the DNA is TGTGCCAGCAGCTTTATTGCGGAGTCAGATACGCTGTATTTT.

The CDR3 is CASSPGTPQYEQYF. In DNA, the CDR3 is TGTGCCAGCAGTCCCGGGACCCCCCAGTACGAGCAGTACTTC. The chain recombines TRBV12-3 or TRBV12-4 with TRBJ2-7; D tentatively reads TRBD1 or TRBD2 (5 bases each). This CDR3 contains 14 residues. The V and J ends lost 5 bases and 4 bases respectively, with 15 bases between them.

This chain connects TRBV6-1 to TRBJ1-1, with 12 bases that match TRBD1. Germline V gene lookup returns CDR1 MNHNS and CDR2 SASEGT. The J segment lost 4 bases and the V segment lost 6 bases, leaving 0 bases of the junction unmatched. The CDR3 consists of 13 residues. The CDR3 region is CASRGQGATEAFF. The CDR3, as DNA: TGTGCCAGCAGGGGACAGGGGGCCACTGAAGCTTTCTTT.

This clonotype was seen repeatedly, ten times or more. The chain is built from TRBV5-1 and TRBJ1-3; D uncertain. This CDR3 comprises 13 residues. Germline assignment: CDR1 SGHRS and CDR2 YFSETQ. V gave up 0 bases and J gave up 4 bases, with 5 bases separating them. The CDR3 loop is CASSLASGNTIYF. The CDR3 bases are TGCGCCAGCAGCTTGGCCTCGGGAAACACCATATATTTT.

This clonotype showed up just once. This may come from a read error, since a much larger clone is one base off. V usage is TRBV7-2 and J usage is TRBJ2-1, with 9 bases identical to TRBD2. V was pared by 0 bases and J by 9 bases, with 9 bases of the junction left unmatched. The CDR3 has 16 residues. Germline loops: CDR1 SGHTA, CDR2 FQGNSA. CDR3 sequence: CASSLASGGFRIEQFF. Here the CDR3 DNA reads TGTGCCAGCAGCTTAGCGAGCGGGGGGTTCCGGATTGAGCAGTTCTTC.

In DNA, the CDR3 is TGTGCCACCGATCGAGGGGGCGCAGAGACCCAGTACTTC. Translated, it gives CATDRGGAETQYF. V gene TRBV10-3 combines with J gene TRBJ2-5; TRBD1 aligns across 7 bases. The CDR3 contains 13 residues. J lost 4 bases, V lost 10 bases, and 9 bases had no gene match. Germline V gene sequence: CDR1 ENHRY, CDR2 SYGVKD.